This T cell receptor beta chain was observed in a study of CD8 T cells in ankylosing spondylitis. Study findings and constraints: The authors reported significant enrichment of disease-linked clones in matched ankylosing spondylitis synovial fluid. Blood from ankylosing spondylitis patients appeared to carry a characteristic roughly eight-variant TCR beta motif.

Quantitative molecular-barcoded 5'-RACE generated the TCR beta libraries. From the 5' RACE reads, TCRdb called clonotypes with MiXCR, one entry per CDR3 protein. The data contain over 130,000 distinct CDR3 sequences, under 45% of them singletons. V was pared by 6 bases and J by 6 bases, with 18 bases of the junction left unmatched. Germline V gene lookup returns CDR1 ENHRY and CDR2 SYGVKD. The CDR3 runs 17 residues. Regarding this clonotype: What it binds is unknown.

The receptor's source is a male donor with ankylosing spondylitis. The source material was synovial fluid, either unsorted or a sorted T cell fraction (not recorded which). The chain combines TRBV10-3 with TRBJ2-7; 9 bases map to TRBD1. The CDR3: CAIRADTWTGERREQYF. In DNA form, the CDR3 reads TGTGCCATCAGGGCCGACACTTGGACAGGGGAACGACGCGAGCAGTACTTC.